The 9 T cell receptor beta chains below were found in one sample sequenced in a study of blood T cell repertoires in COVID-19. The repertoire was sequenced with immunoSEQ multiplex PCR; TCRdb's copy has only in-frame clones and lacks some. The sample consists of 170,000 or so clones, 80% to 90% of them appearing once. Sequences were obtained from peripheral blood. The receptor source for this set is a man between 18 and 29 years old who had recovered from COVID-19.

The rearrangement joins TRBV10-3 to TRBJ2-3, with D perhaps TRBD2 (6 bases). The CDR3 loop spans 16 amino acids. Germline V gene sequence: CDR1 ENHRY, CDR2 SYGVKD. V shed 0 bases and J shed 3 bases, with 13 bases lying between them. The DNA of the CDR3 is TGTGCCATCAGTGAGTCACCGGGAGATGGAACAGATACGCAGTATTTT. It specifies CAISESPGDGTDTQYF.

This clone appeared once. The DNA for the CDR3 is TGTGCCTGGAGTGGGGACAGGGGTTATGCTCAGCCCCAGCATTTT. Its translation: CAWSGDRGYAQPQHF. J is TRBJ1-5 and V is TRBV30; 10 bases agree with TRBD1. CDR3 size: 15 residues. Germline CDR1 is GTSNPN and CDR2 is SVGIG (reference sequence). The J segment lost 6 bases and the V segment lost 1 base, leaving 6 bases of the junction unmatched.

This chain uses TRBV7-8 with TRBJ2-5, with a weak D call TRBD1 (5 bases). The CDR3 loop spans 18 amino acids. Germline values: CDR1 SGHVS, CDR2 FQNEAQ. The V and J ends lost 6 bases and 2 bases respectively, with 25 bases between them. CDR3 sequence: CASSSTRGAGWEQETQYF. The DNA for the CDR3 is TGTGCCAGCAGTTCAACACGTGGGGCAGGATGGGAACAAGAGACCCAGTACTTC.

The DNA for the CDR3 is TGTGCCAGCAGTTTATCTGGGGGGGTCAATCAGCCCCAGCATTTT. This encodes CASSLSGGVNQPQHF. This rearrangement joins TRBV27 to TRBJ1-5; possible D gene TRBD1, 5 bases. Trimming shortened V by 0 bases and J by 3 bases, and 9 bases separated the two germline ends. The CDR3 is 15 residues long. The germline gives CDR1 MNHEY, CDR2 SMNVEV (reference sequence).

This chain connects TRBV19 to TRBJ1-4, with 7 bases matching TRBD1. The CDR3 length is 15 residues. The V gene end was trimmed by 3 bases and the J gene end by 7 bases; junction bases not matched to a gene: 8. Germline assignment: CDR1 LNHDA and CDR2 SQIVND (reference sequence). The DNA for the CDR3 is TGTGCCAGTAGTATTGAGGGGGCAGGGAGTGAAAAACTGTTTTTT. Amino acids: CASSIEGAGSEKLFF.

This clone was found a few times. The chain links TRBV7-9 to TRBJ2-7, with a tentative D call TRBD1 (6 bases). V was cut by 5 bases and J by 0 bases, with 14 bases left in between. The CDR3 is 15 residues long. Germline V gene sequence: CDR1 SEHNR, CDR2 FQNEAQ (reference sequence). The CDR3 DNA reads as TGTGCCAGCAGCCCGACCGGGACAATCTCCTACGAGCAGTACTTC. Amino acids: CASSPTGTISYEQYF.

The rearrangement joins TRBV27 to TRBJ1-5; D unclear. The V end was cut by 7 bases, the J end by 0 bases, with 10 bases between. Germline CDR1 is MNHEY and CDR2 is SMNVEV (reference sequence). CDR3 length equals 14 residues. The chain's CDR3 is CASNSGYSNQPQHF. Written as DNA, the CDR3 is TGTGCCAGCAATTCGGGGTATAGCAATCAGCCCCAGCATTTT.

The gene calls are TRBV10-3 and TRBJ1-2, with D perhaps matching TRBD1 (6 bases). Trimming removed 3 bases at V and 10 bases at J, with 21 bases between. The germline V gene encodes CDR1 ENHRY and CDR2 SYGVKD. This CDR3 has 15 amino acids. CDR3 sequence (DNA): TGTGCCATCAGTGAATGGGGGGGGAAGGGACAAGACTACACCTTC. This gives the protein CAISEWGGKGQDYTF.

This clone was picked up a small number of times. The chain carries TRBV19 and TRBJ1-5, with a tentative D call TRBD1 (5 bases). The CDR3 totals 14 residues. Trimming left V 8 bases short and J 4 bases short, with 15 bases between. From germline, CDR1 is LNHDA and CDR2 SQIVND (reference sequence). The CDR3 is CASGLDTLNQPQHF. Here the CDR3 DNA reads TGTGCCAGTGGGCTGGACACCCTTAATCAGCCCCAGCATTTT.